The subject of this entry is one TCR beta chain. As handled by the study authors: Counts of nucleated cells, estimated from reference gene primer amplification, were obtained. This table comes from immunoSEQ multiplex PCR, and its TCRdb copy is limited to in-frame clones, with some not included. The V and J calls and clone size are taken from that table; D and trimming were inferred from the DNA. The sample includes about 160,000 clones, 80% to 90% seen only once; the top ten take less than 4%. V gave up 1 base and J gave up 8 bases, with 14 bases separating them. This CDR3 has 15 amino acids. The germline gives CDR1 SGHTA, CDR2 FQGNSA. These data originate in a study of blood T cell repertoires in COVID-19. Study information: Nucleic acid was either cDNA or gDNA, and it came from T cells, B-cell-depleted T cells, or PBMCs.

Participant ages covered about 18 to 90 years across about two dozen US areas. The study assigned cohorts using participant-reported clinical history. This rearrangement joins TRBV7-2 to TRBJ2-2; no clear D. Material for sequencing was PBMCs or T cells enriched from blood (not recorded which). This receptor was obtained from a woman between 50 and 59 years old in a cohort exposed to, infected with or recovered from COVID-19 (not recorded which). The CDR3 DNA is TGTGCCAGCAGCTTAGAAGCCCTAACTTCTGGGGAGCTGTTTTTT. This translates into CASSLEALTSGELFF.